This T cell receptor beta chain was observed in a study of T cell responses to AZD1222 COVID-19 vaccine. Regarding the study as a whole: Most donors were white British and more were female, and clonal diversity was possibly underestimated.

Data came from immunoSEQ multiplex PCR; TCRdb stores just in-frame clones and leaves some out. There are under 95,000 clones in the sample; roughly 89% occur only once, and less than 2.5% lies in the top ten. The germline V and J ends were trimmed by 5 bases and 0 bases, with 14 bases remaining between them. CDR3 size: 15 residues. The V gene's germline CDR1 is GTSNPN and CDR2 SVGIG (reference sequence). Regarding this clone: The target antigen is unknown.

This TCR came from an adult in good health. Sample: peripheral blood, taken on day 0 of AZD1222 vaccination. The chain carries TRBV30 and TRBJ1-3; D unclear. The DNA for the CDR3 is TGTGCCTGGTCCGAACCGGCGTTCTCTGGAAACACCATATATTTT. Translating gives CAWSEPAFSGNTIYF. Filled out from reference TRBV30 and TRBJ1-3, the complete variable domain reads SQTIHQWPATLVQPVGSPLSLECTVEGTSNPNLYWYRQAAGRGLQLLFYSVGIGQISSEVPQNLSASRPQDRQFILSSKKLLLSDSGFYLCAWSEPAFSGNTIYFGEGSWLTVV.